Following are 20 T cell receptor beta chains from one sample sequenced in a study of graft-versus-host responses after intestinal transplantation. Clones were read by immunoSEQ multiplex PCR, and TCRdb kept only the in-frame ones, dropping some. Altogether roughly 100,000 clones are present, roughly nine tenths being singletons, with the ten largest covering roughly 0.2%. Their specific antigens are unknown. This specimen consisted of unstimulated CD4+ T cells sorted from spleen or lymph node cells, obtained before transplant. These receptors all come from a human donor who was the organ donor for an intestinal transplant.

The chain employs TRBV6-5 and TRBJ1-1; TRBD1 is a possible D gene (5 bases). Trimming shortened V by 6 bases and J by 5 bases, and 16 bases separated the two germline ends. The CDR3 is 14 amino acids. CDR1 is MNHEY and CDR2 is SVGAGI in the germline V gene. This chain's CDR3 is CASSRSGSATEAFF. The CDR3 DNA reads TGTGCCAGCAGCCGGTCAGGGTCGGCGACTGAAGCTTTCTTT.

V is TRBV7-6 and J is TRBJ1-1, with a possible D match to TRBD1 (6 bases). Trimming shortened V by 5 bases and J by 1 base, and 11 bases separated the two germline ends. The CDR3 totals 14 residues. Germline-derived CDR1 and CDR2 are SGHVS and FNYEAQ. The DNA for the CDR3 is TGTGCCAGCAGCCCGAGGGGGGGGAACACTGAAGCTTTCTTT. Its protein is CASSPRGGNTEAFF.

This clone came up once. DNA for the CDR3: TGTGCCAGCAGTCGCGGGGGGGCCATTTACGAGCAGTACTTC. Translated, it gives CASSRGGAIYEQYF. The rearrangement joins TRBV28 to TRBJ2-7, with 9 nucleotides matching TRBD2. V lost 5 bases, J lost 4 bases, and 6 bases stayed unmatched. The CDR3 has 14 residues. Germline V gene data show CDR1 as MDHEN and CDR2 as SYDVKM.

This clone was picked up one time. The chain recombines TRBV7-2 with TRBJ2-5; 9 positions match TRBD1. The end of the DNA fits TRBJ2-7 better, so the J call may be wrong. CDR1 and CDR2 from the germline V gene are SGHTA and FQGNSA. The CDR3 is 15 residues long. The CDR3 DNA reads TGTGCCAGCAGCTTAGCCGGGACAGGGCCCTACGAGCAGTACTTC. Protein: CASSLAGTGPYEQYF.

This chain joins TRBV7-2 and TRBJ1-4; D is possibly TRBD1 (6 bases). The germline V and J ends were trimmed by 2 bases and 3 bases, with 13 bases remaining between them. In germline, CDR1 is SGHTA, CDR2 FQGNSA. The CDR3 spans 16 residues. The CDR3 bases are TGTGCCAGCAGCTTAACAGGGCCGGTCTCTAATGAAAAACTGTTTTTT. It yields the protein CASSLTGPVSNEKLFF.

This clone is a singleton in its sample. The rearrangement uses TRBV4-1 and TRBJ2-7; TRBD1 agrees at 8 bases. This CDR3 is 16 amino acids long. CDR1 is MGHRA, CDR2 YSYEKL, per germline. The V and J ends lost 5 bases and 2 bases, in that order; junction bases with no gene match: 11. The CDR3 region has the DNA TGCGCCAGCAGCGCCCCGGACAGGGCGAAGACCTACGAGCAGTACTTC. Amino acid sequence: CASSAPDRAKTYEQYF.

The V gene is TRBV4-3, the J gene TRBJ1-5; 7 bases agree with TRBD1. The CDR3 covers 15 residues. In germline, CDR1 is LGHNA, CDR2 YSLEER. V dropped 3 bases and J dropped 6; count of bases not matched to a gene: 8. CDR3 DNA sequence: TGCGCCAGCAGCCAGGCCCGACAGGGTACTCAGCCCCAGCATTTT. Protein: CASSQARQGTQPQHF.

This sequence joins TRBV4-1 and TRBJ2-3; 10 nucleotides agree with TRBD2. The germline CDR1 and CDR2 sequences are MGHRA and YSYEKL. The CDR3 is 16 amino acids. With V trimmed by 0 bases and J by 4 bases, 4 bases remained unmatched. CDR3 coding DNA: TGCGCCAGCAGCCAAGAGGCTAGCGGGGGAGCAGATACGCAGTATTTT. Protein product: CASSQEASGGADTQYF.

DNA of the CDR3: TGTGCCTGGAGTCGTGGCGGGACAGGGAAAAACATTCAGTACTTC. This translates into CAWSRGGTGKNIQYF. The chain has TRBV30 and TRBJ2-4; 9 nucleotides agree with TRBD1. Looked up from germline, CDR1 is GTSNPN and CDR2 is SVGIG (reference sequence). The CDR3 sequence is 15 residues long. J was trimmed by 4 bases and V by 2 bases; bases with no gene match: 6.

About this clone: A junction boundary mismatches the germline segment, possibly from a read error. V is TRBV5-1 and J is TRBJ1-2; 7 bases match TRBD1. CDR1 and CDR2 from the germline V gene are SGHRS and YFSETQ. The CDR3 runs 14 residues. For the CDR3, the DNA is TGCGTCAGCAGCCGGGACAGAGCTAACTATGGCTACACCTTC. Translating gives CVSSRDRANYGYTF.

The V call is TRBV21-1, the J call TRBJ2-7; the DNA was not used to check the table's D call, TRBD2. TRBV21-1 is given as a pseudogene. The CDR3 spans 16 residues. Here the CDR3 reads CASSKRRTTGDYEQYF. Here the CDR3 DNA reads TGTGCCAGCAGCAAACGCCGTACCACGGGGGATTACGAGCAGTACTTC.

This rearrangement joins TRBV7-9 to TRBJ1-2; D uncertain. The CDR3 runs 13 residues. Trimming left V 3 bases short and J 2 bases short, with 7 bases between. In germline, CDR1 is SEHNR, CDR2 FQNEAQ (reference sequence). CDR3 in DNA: TGTGCCAGCAGCTTTGAGGGAAACTATGGCTACACCTTC. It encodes CASSFEGNYGYTF.

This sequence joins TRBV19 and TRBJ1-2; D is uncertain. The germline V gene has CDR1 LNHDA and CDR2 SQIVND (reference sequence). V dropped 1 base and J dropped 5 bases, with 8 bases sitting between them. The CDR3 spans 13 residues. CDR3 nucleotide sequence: TGTGCCAGTAGTATAGTTCATAGTTATGGCTACACCTTC. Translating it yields CASSIVHSYGYTF.

The CDR3 DNA sequence: TGCGCCAGCAGCCAAGTAGGTAGGGACAGGGTGAGAGGAAACACCATATATTTT. It is translated as CASSQVGRDRVRGNTIYF. The chain joins TRBV4-1 to TRBJ1-3; 9 bases are a match to TRBD1. The CDR3 loop spans 18 amino acids. Trimming took 1 base from V and 4 from J; bases not matched to a gene: 11. CDR1 and CDR2 from the germline V gene are MGHRA and YSYEKL.

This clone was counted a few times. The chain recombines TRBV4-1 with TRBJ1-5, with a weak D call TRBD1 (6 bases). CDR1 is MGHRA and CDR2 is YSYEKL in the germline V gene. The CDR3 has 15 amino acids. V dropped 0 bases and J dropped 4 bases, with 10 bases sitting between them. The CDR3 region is CASSQETGWNQPQHF. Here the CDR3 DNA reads TGCGCCAGCAGCCAAGAGACAGGTTGGAATCAGCCCCAGCATTTT.

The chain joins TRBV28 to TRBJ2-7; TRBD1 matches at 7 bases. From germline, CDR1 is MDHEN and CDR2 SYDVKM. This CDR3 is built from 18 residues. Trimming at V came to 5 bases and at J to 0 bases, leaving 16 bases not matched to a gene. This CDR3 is CASSPSPRKQGPSYEQYF. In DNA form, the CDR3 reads TGTGCCAGCAGTCCCTCACCTAGAAAACAGGGGCCCTCCTACGAGCAGTACTTC. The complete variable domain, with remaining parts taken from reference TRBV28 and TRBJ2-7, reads DVKVTQSSRYLVKRTGEKVFLECVQDMDHENMFWYRQDPGLGLRLIYFSYDVKMKEKGDIPEGYSVSREKKERFSLILESASTNQTSMYLCASSPSPRKQGPSYEQYFGPGTRLTVT.

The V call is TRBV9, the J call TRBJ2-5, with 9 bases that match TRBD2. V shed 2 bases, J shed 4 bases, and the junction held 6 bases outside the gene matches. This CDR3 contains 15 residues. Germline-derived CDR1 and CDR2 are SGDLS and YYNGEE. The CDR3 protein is CASSVQRGEGETQYF. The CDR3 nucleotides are TGTGCCAGCAGCGTCCAGCGGGGGGAGGGAGAGACCCAGTACTTC.

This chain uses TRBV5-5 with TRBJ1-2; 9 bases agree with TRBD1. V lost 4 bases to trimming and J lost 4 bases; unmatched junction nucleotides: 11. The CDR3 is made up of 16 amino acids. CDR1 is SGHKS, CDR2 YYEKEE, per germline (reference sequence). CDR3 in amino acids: CASSGQGRVFGYGYTF. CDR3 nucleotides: TGTGCCAGCAGCGGACAGGGGCGGGTTTTCGGCTATGGCTACACCTTC.

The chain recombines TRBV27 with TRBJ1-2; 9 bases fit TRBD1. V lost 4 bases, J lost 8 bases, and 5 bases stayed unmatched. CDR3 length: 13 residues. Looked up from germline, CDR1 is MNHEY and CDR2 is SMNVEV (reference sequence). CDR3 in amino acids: CASSYRTGVGYTF. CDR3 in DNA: TGTGCCAGCAGTTATCGGACAGGGGTGGGCTACACCTTC.

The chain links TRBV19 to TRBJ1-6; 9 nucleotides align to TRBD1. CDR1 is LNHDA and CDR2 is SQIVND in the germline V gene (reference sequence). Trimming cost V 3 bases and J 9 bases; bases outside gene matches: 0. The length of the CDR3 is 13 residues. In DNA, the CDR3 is TGTGCCAGTAGTATGGACAGGGGTTCACCCCTCCACTTT. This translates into CASSMDRGSPLHF.